This T cell receptor (beta chain) emerged from a study of breast tumors, draining lymph nodes, adjacent tissues. Study-level points and caveats: Tumors had less TCR diversity than lymph nodes, more than nontumor tissue. Most tumor T cells seemingly derive from lymph node, then expand in tumor. Luminal-like breast cancer showed significantly higher tumor–nontumor repertoire similarity than basal-like.

TCRdb itself ran the multiplex PCR reads through MiXCR, one entry per CDR3 protein. Counted here are about 15,000 distinct CDR3 sequences, roughly 52% occurring once; the ten biggest clones make up about 30%. This CDR3 region has 13 residues. Losses at the gene ends were 5 bases for V and 6 bases for J; bases not matched to a gene: 6. Regarding this clonotype: The target antigen is unknown.

The specimen was tumor-adjacent breast tissue. This clonotype was sampled from a female donor with breast cancer. Some clones in this sample may be carry-over from other donors' samples. The genes are TRBV12-3 or TRBV12-4 and TRBJ2-7; 8 bases line up with TRBD1. This chain's CDR3 is CASSNQGAVEQYF. The DNA for the CDR3 is TGTGCCAGCAGTAACCAGGGGGCCGTCGAGCAGTACTTC.